The 7 T cell receptor beta chains presented below share a single source sample, sequenced in a study of response to subunit inactivated influenza vaccine. A single record per CDR3 protein comes from TCRdb applying MiXCR to the RT-PCR reads. This sample yields some 570,000 distinct CDR3 sequences, of which around 11% are seen a single time; roughly 11% belongs to the top ten. In addition, the sample was reused for a study of T cells expressing NK-cell markers. According to that study: Researchers built TCR beta cDNA using 5'RACE template switching with UMIs.

Sequences were derived from PBMCs from blood, sampled on the day of vaccination. The source is a man between 50 and 59 years old who received an inactivated influenza vaccine.

This sequence joins TRBV5-1 and TRBJ1-2; D is uncertain. Germline lookup yields CDR1 SGHRS and CDR2 YFSETQ. The CDR3 sequence is 16 residues long. Trimming shortened V by 4 bases and J by 0 bases, and 16 bases separated the two germline ends. CDR3 protein: CASSHQSGNTNYGYTF. The CDR3 DNA reads TGCGCCAGCAGCCACCAGTCGGGGAATACTAACTATGGCTACACCTTC.

This clonotype was seen a few times. The chain carries TRBV12-3 or TRBV12-4 and TRBJ1-3; D gene ambiguous. V gave up 6 bases and J gave up 0 bases, with 15 bases separating them. The CDR3 is 16 amino acids. The CDR3 loop is CASSSTTTSSGNTIYF. The CDR3 DNA follows: TGTGCCAGCAGCTCGACGACAACCAGCTCTGGAAACACCATATATTTT.

CDR3 sequence reads: CASSWDSYEQYF. DNA for the CDR3: TGCGCCAGCAGCTGGGACAGTTACGAGCAGTACTTC. This rearrangement joins TRBV5-1 to TRBJ2-7; 7 bases match TRBD1. CDR3 length equals 12 residues. V shed 3 bases, J shed 4 bases, and the junction held 1 base outside the gene matches. Germline-derived CDR1 and CDR2 are SGHRS and YFSETQ.

This sequence joins TRBV12-3 or TRBV12-4 and TRBJ1-5; D remains unclear. The CDR3 spans 14 residues. Deletions cut 5 bases from V and 0 bases from J, with 8 bases between. Here the CDR3 DNA reads TGTGCCAGCAGTAGGGCTTATAGCAATCAGCCCCAGCATTTT. This translates into CASSRAYSNQPQHF.

This clonotype has ten or more counts. This chain links TRBV12-3 or TRBV12-4 with TRBJ2-1; 9 positions match TRBD1. The CDR3 spans 15 residues. The junction had 8 bases not matched to a gene; V was cut back by 6 bases and J by 5 bases. This CDR3 is CASSHRGLLDNEQFF. The CDR3, as DNA: TGTGCCAGCAGCCACAGGGGGCTGTTGGACAATGAGCAGTTCTTC.

This chain links TRBV2 with TRBJ2-3; tentatively, D is TRBD1 (6 bases). V gave up 6 bases and J gave up 3 bases, with 22 bases separating them. Germline V CDR1 and CDR2: SNHLY, FYNNEI. The CDR3 is made up of 17 amino acids. CDR3 coding DNA: TGTGCCAGCAGCAGCCCAGACAGGAGAACTCCAACAGATACGCAGTATTTT. This translates into CASSSPDRRTPTDTQYF.

The chain couples TRBV12-3 or TRBV12-4 to TRBJ1-5, with D possibly matching TRBD1 (6 bases). The CDR3 is 13 amino acids. V lost 5 bases and J 5 bases, leaving 10 bases between the germline ends. In nucleotides, the CDR3 is TGTGCCAGCAGTCGACAGGATGATCAGCCCCAGCATTTT. Its translation: CASSRQDDQPQHF.